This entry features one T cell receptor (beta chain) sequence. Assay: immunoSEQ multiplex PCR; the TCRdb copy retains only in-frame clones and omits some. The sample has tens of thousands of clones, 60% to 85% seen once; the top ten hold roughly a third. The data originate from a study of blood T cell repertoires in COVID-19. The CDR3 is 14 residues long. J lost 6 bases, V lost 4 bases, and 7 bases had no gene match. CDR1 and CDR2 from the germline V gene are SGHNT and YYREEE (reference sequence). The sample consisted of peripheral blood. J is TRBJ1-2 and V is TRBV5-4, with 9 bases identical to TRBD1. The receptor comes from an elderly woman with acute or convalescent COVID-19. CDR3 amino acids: CASSRDRAVDGYTF. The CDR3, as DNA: TGTGCCAGCAGCCGGGACAGGGCAGTCGATGGCTACACCTTC.